This T cell receptor beta chain emerged from a study of OX40 agonist ivuxolimab in advanced cancers. As for the study in general: Those enrolled were 70% to 85% male, with a mean age of about 60 years and ages from about 20 to 90. The study's findings and limits: On average, CD8+ T cells showed a greater number of expanded clones than CD4+.

Individuals having autoimmune disease history or systemic immunosuppression were not enrolled. Peripheral blood came from all dose cohorts at three timepoints. Sequencing was performed with immunoSEQ multiplex PCR; in TCRdb, only in-frame clones are kept and a portion is missing. This table has over 40,000 clones, about 85% appearing once. This clone has just one count. Antigen: not known. Sequenced here: CD4+ or CD8+ T cells sorted from blood, sampled in a trial of the OX40 agonist ivuxolimab. The TCR comes from an adult with an advanced solid tumor such as melanoma, head and neck, liver or kidney cancer.

CDR3 sequence reads: CASSKAGEAPNTEAFF. CDR3 nucleotides: TGTGCCAGCAGCAAAGCCGGGGAGGCCCCGAACACTGAAGCTTTCTTT. This chain uses TRBV21-1 with TRBJ1-1. TRBV21-1 is deemed a pseudogene. This CDR3 spans 16 amino acids.